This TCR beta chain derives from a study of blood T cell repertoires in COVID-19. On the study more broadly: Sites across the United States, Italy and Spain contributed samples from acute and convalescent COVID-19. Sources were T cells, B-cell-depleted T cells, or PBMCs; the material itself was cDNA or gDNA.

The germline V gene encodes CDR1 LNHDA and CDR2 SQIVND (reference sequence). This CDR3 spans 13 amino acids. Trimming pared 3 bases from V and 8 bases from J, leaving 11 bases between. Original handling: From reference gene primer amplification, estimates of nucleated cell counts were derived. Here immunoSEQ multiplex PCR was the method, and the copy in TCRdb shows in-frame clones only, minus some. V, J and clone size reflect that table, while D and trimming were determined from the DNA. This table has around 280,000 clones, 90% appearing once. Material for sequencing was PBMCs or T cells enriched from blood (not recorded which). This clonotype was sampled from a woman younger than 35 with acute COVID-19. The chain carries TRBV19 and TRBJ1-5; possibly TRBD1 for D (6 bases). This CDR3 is CASSMNRDEPQHF. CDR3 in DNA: TGTGCCAGTAGTATGAACAGGGACGAGCCCCAGCATTTT.